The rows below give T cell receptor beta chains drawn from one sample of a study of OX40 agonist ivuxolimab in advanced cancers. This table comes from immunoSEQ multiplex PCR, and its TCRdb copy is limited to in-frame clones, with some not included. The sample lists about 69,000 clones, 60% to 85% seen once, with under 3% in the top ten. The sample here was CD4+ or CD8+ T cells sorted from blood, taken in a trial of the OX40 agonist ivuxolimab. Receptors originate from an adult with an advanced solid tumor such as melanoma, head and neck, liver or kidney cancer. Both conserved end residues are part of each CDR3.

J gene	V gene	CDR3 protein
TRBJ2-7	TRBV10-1	CASRAGEVEDEQYF
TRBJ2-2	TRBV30	CAWRGASGGRTGELFF
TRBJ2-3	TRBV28	CASSLGGSGTDTQYF
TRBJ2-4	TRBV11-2	CASSLDGAAEYF
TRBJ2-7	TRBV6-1	CASSARYRERGEQYF
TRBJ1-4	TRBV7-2	CASSLTGGTGGREKLFF
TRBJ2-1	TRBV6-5	CASSYHNEQFF
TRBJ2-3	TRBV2	CASSVGGLADTQYF
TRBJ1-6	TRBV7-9	CASSLGGPTTSPLHF
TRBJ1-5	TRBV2	CASKGNRGKNQPQHF
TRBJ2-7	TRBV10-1	CATPAPLYEQYF
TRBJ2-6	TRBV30	CAWSVAGANVLTF
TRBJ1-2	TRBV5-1	CASSFFGADGYTF
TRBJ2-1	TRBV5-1	CASSPSPPGGTYNEQFF
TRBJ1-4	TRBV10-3	CATSGAGEKLFF
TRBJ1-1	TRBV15	CATSSAQRNTEAFF
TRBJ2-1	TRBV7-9	CASSGLAGDLFNEQFF
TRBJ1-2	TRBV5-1	CASSLGQSIDGYTF
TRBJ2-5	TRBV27	CARTGHQYQETQYF
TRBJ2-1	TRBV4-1	CASGTATYNEQFF
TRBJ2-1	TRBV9	CASSGLPGQGYNEQFF
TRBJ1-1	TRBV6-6	CASGLLNTEAFF
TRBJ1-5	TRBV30	CAWGPDSHSNQPQHF
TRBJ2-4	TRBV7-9	CASSPAGTGRNIQYF